This TCR beta chain was retrieved from a study of T cell repertoires in cytomegalovirus infection. Study summary: TCR beta signatures that were public indicated CMV infection and matching HLA type. Study-level results: HLA-C-restricted CMV-specific TCR beta clonotypes prevailed in the ex vivo response.

This clonotype was recorded a few times. The antigen is not known. Trimming cost V 0 bases and J 4 bases; bases outside gene matches: 6. Germline CDR1 reads SNHLY; CDR2 reads FYNNEI. The CDR3 sequence is 15 residues long. MiXCR, applied by TCRdb to the reads, yields one record per CDR3 protein. Of approximately 130,000 distinct CDR3 sequences listed, approximately 9.2% were seen once; the top ten hold 9.5% to 13%. The sample was PBMCs. This clonotype was obtained from a human donor in good health (CMV status not recorded). Some clones in this sample may be carry-over from other donors' samples. J is TRBJ2-7 and V is TRBV2; 7 bases agree with TRBD1. In DNA form, the CDR3 reads TGTGCCAGCAGTGAAGCAAGACAGGGAACATACGAGCAGTACTTC. This encodes CASSEARQGTYEQYF.